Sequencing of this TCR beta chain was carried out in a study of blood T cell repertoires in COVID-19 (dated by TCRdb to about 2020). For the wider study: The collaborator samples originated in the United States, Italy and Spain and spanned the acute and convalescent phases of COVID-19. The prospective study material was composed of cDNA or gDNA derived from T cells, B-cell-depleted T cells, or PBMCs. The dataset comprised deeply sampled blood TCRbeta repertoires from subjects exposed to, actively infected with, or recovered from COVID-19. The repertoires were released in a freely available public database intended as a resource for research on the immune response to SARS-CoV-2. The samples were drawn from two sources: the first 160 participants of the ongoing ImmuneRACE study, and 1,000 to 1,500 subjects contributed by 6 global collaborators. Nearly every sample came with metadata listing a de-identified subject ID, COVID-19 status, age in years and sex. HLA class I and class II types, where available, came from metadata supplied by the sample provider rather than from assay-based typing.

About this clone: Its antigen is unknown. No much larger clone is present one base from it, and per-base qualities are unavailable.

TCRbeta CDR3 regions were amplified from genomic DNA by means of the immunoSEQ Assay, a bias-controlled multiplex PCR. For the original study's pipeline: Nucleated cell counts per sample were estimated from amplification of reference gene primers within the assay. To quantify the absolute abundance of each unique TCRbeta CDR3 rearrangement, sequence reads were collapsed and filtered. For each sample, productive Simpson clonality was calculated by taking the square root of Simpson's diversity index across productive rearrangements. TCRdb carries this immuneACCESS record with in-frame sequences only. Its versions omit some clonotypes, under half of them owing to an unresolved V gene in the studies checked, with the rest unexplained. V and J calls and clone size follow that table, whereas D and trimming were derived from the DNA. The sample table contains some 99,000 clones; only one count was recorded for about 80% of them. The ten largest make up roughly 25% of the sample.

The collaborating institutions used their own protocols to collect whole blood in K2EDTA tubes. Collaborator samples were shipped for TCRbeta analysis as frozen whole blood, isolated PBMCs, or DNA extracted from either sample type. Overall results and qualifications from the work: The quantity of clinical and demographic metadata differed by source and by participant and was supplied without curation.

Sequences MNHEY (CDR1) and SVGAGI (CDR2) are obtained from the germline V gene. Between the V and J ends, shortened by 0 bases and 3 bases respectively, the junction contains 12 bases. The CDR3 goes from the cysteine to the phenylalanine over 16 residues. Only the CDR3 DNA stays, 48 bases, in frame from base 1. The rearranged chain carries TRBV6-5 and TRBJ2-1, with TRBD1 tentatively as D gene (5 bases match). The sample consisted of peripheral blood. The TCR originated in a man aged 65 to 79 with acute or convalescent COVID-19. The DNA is TGTGCCAGCAGTTACTCCCCAGGGCTTCTCTACAATGAGCAGTTCTTC. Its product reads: CASSYSPGLLYNEQFF.